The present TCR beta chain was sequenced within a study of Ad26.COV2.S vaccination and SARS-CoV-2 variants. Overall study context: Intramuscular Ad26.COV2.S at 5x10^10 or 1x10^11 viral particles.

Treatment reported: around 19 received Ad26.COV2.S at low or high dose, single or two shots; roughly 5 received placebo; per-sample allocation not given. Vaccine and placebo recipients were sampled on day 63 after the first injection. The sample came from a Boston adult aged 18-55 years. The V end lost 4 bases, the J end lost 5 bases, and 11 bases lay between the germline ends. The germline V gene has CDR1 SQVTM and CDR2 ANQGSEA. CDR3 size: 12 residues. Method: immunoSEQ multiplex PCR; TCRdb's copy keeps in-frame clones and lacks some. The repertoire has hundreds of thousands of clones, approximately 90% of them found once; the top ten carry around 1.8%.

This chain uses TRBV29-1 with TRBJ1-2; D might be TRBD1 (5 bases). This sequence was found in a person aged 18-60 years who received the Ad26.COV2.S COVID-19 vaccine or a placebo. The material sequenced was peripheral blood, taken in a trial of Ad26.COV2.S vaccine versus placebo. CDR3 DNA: TGCAGCGTTGGGTCGGGGGAATATGGCTACACCTTC. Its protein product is CSVGSGEYGYTF.